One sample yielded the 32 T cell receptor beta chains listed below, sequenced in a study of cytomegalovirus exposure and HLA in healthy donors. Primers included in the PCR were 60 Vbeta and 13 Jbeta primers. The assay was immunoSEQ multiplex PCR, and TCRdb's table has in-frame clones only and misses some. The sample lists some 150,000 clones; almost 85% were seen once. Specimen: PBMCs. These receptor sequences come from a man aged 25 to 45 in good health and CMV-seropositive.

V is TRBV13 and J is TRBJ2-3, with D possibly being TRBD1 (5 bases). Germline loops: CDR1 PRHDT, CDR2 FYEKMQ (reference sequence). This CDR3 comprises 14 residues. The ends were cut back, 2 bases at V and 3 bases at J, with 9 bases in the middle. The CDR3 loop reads CASSLNTGTDTQYF. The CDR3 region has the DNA TGTGCCAGCAGCTTAAATACAGGTACAGATACGCAGTATTTT.

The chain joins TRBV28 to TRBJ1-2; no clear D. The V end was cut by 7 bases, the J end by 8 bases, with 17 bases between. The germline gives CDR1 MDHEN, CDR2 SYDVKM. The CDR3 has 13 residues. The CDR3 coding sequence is TGTGCCAGCACCTTGGAAGTAGGCGGGGGCTACACCTTC. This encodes CASTLEVGGGYTF.

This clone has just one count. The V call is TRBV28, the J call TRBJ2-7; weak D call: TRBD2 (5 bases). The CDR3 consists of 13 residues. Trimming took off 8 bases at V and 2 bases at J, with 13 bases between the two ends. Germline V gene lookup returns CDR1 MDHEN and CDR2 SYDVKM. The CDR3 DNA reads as TGTGCCAGCCTAGAGCGGACCCCCTACGAGCAGTACTTC. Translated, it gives CASLERTPYEQYF.

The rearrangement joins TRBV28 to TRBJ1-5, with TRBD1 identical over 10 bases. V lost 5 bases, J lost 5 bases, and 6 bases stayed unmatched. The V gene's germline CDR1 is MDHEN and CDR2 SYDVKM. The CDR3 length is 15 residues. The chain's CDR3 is CASSTRTGGDQPQHF. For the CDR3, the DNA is TGTGCCAGCAGTACCCGGACAGGGGGGGATCAGCCCCAGCATTTT.

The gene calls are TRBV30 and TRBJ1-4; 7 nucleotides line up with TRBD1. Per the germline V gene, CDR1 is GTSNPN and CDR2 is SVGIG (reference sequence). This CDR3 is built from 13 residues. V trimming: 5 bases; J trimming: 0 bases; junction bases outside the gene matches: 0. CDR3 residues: CAWGTATNEKLFF. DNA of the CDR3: TGTGCCTGGGGGACAGCAACTAATGAAAAACTGTTTTTT.

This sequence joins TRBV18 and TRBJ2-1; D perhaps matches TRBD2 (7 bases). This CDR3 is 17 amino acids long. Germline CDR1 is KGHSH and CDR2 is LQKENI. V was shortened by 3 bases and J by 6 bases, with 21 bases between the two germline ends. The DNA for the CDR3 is TGTGCCAGCTCACCCTACCCCGCTTCGCGGGGGCTCAATGAGCAGTTCTTC. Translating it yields CASSPYPASRGLNEQFF.

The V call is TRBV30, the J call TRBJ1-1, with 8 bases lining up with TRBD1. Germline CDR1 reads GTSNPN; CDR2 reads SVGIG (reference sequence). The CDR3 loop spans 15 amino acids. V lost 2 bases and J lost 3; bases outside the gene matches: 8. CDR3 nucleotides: TGTGCCTGGAGTTACAGGGGGGTTTTGGACACTGAAGCTTTCTTT. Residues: CAWSYRGVLDTEAFF.

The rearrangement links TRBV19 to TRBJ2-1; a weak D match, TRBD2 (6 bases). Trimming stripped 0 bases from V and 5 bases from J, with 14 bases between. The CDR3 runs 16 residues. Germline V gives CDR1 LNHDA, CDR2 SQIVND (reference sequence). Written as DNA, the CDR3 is TGTGCCAGTAGTATAGAGTACCCGGGGGTGCACAATGAGCAGTTCTTC. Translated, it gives CASSIEYPGVHNEQFF.

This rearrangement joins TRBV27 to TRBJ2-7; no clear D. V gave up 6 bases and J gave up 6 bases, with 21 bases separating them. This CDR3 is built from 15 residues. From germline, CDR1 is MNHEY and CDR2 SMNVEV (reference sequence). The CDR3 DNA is TGTGCCAGCAGCTCGAGAAACTCCATGGTTGGCGAGCAGTACTTC. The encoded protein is CASSSRNSMVGEQYF.

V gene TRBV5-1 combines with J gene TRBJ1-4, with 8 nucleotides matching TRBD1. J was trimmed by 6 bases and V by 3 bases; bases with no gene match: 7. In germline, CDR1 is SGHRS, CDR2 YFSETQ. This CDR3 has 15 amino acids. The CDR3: CASSSLQGADEKLFF. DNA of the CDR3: TGCGCCAGCAGCTCGCTGCAGGGGGCGGATGAAAAACTGTTTTTT.

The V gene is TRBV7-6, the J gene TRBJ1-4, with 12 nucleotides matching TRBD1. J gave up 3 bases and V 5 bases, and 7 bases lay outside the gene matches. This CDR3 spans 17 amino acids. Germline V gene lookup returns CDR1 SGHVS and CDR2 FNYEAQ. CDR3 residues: CASSAGQGASANEKLFF. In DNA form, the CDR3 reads TGTGCCAGCAGCGCGGGACAGGGGGCTTCAGCTAATGAAAAACTGTTTTTT.

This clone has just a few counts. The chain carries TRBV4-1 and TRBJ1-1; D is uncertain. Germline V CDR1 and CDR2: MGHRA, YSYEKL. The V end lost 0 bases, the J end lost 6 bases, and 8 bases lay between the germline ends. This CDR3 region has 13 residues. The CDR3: CASSQDPRAEAFF. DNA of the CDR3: TGCGCCAGCAGCCAAGATCCTCGGGCTGAAGCTTTCTTT.

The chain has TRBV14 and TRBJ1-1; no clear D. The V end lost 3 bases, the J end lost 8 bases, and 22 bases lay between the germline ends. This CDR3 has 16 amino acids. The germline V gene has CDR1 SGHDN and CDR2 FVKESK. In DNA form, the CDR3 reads TGTGCCAGCAGCCAGGTAACGAGGGTGAGAACTGGCGAAGCTTTCTTT. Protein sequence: CASSQVTRVRTGEAFF.

The CDR3 coding sequence is TGCAGCGTGAAAACACCCAGCTCTGGAAACACCATATATTTT. This encodes CSVKTPSSGNTIYF. This chain links TRBV29-1 with TRBJ1-3; no clear D. CDR1 SQVTM and CDR2 ANQGSEA come from the germline V gene. Trimming removed 6 bases at V and 0 bases at J, with 12 bases between. The CDR3 covers 14 residues.

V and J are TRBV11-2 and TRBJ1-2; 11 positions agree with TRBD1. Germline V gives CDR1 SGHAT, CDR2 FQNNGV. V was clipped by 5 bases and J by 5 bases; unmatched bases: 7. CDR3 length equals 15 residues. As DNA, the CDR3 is TGTGCCAGCAGCCCAGCCGGGACAGGGGGTTATGGCTACACCTTC. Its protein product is CASSPAGTGGYGYTF.

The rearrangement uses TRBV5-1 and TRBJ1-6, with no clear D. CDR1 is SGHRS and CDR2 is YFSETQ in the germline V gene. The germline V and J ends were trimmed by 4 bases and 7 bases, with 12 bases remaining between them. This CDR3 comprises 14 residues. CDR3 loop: CASSPGSLNSPLHF. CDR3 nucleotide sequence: TGCGCCAGCAGCCCCGGGAGCTTAAATTCACCCCTCCACTTT.

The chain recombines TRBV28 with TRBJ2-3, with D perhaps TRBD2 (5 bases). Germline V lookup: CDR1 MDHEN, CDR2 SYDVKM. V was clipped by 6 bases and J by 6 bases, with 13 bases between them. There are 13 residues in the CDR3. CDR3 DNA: TGTGCCAGCAGCGGGGAATTTACGGATACGCAGTATTTT. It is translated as CASSGEFTDTQYF.

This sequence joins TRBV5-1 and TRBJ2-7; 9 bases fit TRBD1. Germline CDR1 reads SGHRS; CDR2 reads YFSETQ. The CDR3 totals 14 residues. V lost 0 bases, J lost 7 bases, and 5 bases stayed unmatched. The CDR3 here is CASSLETGGWEQYF. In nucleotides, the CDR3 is TGCGCCAGCAGCTTGGAGACAGGGGGATGGGAGCAGTACTTC.

The CDR3 sequence is CASSLSGKQYF. The CDR3 DNA reads as TGTGCCAGCAGCTTATCGGGGAAGCAGTACTTC. V gene TRBV13 combines with J gene TRBJ2-7, with a weak D call TRBD2 (5 bases). In germline, CDR1 is PRHDT, CDR2 FYEKMQ (reference sequence). Deletions cut 2 bases from V and 8 bases from J, with 7 bases between. The CDR3 spans 11 residues.

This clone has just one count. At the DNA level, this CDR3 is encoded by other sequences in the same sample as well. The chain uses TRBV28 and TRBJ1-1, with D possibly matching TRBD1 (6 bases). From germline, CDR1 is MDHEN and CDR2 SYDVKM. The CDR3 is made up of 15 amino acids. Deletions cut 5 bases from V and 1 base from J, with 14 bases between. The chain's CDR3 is CASSTHPGQNTEAFF. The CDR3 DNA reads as TGTGCCAGCAGTACCCACCCGGGACAGAACACTGAAGCTTTCTTT.

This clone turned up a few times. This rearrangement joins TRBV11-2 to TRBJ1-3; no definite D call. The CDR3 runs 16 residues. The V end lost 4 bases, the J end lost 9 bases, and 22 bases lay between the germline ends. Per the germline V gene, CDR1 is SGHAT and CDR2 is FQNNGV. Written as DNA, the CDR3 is TGTGCCAGCAGCTCAATCGTCGGCAGCCAAGGAGGCACCATATATTTT. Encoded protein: CASSSIVGSQGGTIYF.

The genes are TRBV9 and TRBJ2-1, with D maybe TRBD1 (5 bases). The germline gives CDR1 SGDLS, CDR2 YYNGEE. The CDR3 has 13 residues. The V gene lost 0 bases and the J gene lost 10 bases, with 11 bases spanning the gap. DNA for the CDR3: TGTGCCAGCAGCGTAGCGGGTGGGGCCGAGCAGTTCTTC. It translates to CASSVAGGAEQFF.

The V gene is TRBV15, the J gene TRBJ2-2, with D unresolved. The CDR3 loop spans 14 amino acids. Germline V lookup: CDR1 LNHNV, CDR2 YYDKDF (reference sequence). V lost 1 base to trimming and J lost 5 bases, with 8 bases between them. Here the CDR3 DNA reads TGTGCCACCAGCAGAGGCCTAGATACCGGGGAGCTGTTTTTT. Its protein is CATSRGLDTGELFF. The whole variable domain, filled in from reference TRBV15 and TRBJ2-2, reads DAMVIQNPRYQVTQFGKPVTLSCSQTLNHNVMYWYQQKSSQAPKLLFHYYDKDFNNEADTPDNFQSRRPNTSFCFLDIRSPGLGDTAMYLCATSRGLDTGELFFGEGSRLTVL.

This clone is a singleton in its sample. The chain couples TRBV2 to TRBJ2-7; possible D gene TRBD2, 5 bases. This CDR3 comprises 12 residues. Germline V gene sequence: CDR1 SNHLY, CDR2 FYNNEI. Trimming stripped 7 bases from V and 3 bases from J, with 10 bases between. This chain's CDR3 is CASMRENYEQYF. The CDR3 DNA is TGTGCCAGCATGAGGGAGAACTACGAGCAGTACTTC.

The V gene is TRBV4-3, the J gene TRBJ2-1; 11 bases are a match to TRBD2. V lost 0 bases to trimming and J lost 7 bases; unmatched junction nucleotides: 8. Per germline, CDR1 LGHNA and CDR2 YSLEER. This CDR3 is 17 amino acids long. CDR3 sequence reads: CASSQELAGVRGNEQFF. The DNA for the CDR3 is TGCGCCAGCAGCCAAGAACTAGCGGGGGTAAGAGGGAATGAGCAGTTCTTC.

The CDR3 loop reads CASSPWTSGRASTGELFF. The CDR3 bases are TGTGCCAGTAGTCCCTGGACTAGCGGGAGGGCCTCGACCGGGGAGCTGTTTTTT. V gene TRBV19 combines with J gene TRBJ2-2; 15 nucleotides line up with TRBD2. The germline V gene encodes CDR1 LNHDA and CDR2 SQIVND (reference sequence). V trimming: 5 bases; J trimming: 5 bases; junction bases outside the gene matches: 9. The CDR3 spans 18 residues.

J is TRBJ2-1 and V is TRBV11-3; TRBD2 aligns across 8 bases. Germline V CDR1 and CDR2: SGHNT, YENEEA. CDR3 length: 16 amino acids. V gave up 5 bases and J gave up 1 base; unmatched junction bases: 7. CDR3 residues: CASSIAGLDSYNEQFF. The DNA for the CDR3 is TGTGCCAGCAGCATAGCGGGACTAGATTCCTACAATGAGCAGTTCTTC.

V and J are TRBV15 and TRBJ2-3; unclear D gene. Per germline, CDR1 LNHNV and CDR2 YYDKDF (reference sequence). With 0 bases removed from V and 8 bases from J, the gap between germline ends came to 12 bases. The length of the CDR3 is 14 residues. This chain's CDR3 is CATSRDRSLPTQYF. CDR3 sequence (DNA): TGTGCCACCAGCAGAGATCGGTCACTGCCTACGCAGTATTTT.

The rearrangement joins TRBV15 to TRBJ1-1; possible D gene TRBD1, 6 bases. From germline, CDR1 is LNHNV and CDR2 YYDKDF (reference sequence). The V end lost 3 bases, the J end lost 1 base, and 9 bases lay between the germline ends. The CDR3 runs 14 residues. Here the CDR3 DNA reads TGTGCCACCAGCAGGACAGGATGGAACACTGAAGCTTTCTTT. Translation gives CATSRTGWNTEAFF.

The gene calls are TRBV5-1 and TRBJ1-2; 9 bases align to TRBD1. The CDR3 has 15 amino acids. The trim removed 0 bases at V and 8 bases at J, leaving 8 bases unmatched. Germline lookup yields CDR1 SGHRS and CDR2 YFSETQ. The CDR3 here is CASSLALQGAEGYTF. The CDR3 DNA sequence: TGCGCCAGCAGCTTGGCGCTACAGGGGGCTGAGGGCTACACCTTC.

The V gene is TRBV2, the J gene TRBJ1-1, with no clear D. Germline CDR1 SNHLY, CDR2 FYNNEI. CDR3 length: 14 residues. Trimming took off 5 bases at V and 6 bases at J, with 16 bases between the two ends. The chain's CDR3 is CASSRGIWSPEAFF. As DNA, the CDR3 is TGTGCCAGCAGTCGAGGGATCTGGAGTCCTGAAGCTTTCTTT.

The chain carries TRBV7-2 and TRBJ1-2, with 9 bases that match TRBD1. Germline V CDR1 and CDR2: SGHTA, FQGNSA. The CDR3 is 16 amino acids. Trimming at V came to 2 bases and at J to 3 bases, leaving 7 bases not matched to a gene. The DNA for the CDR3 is TGTGCCAGCAGCTTATGGGGACAGGGTGTAGACTATGGCTACACCTTC. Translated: CASSLWGQGVDYGYTF.